By sample fraction, the clone carrying this T cell receptor beta chain is medium-sized. Its antigen is currently unknown. Germline V gene sequence: CDR1 MRHNA, CDR2 SNTAGT. The CDR3 runs to 15 residues. Trimming took 2 bases from V and 2 from J, leaving 11 bases between them. Each cDNA got a UMI-containing oligo ligated at its 3' end. An equimolar mix of RC1.1 and RC1.2 primed the beta chain across TRBC1 and TRBC2. Starting with the second PCR, alpha and beta TCR chains went through separate processing. TCRdb re-analysed the UMI-ligation and nested PCR reads in MiXCR, keeping a single row per CDR3 protein. This table has approximately 41,000 distinct CDR3 sequences, about 15% appearing once. This specimen comes from a study of quantifying T cell responses using KT2 cells. Overall study context: cDNA was made from DNase-treated RNA using alpha and beta constant primers. General study results and limits: The number of KT2 alpha and beta sequences was a linear function of input KT2 cells. KT2 sequence counts showed saturation when very many KT2 cells were spiked in.

The sample is PBMC spiked with counted cells of clone KT2. This rearrangement joins TRBV6-4 to TRBJ2-3; D is possibly TRBD2 (6 bases). This clonotype originated in a human donor. Sequenced input: PBMCs spiked with cells of the T cell clone KT2. Here the CDR3 reads CASSDNGGATDTQYF. The CDR3 bases are TGTGCCAGCAGTGACAACGGCGGGGCCACAGATACGCAGTATTTT.